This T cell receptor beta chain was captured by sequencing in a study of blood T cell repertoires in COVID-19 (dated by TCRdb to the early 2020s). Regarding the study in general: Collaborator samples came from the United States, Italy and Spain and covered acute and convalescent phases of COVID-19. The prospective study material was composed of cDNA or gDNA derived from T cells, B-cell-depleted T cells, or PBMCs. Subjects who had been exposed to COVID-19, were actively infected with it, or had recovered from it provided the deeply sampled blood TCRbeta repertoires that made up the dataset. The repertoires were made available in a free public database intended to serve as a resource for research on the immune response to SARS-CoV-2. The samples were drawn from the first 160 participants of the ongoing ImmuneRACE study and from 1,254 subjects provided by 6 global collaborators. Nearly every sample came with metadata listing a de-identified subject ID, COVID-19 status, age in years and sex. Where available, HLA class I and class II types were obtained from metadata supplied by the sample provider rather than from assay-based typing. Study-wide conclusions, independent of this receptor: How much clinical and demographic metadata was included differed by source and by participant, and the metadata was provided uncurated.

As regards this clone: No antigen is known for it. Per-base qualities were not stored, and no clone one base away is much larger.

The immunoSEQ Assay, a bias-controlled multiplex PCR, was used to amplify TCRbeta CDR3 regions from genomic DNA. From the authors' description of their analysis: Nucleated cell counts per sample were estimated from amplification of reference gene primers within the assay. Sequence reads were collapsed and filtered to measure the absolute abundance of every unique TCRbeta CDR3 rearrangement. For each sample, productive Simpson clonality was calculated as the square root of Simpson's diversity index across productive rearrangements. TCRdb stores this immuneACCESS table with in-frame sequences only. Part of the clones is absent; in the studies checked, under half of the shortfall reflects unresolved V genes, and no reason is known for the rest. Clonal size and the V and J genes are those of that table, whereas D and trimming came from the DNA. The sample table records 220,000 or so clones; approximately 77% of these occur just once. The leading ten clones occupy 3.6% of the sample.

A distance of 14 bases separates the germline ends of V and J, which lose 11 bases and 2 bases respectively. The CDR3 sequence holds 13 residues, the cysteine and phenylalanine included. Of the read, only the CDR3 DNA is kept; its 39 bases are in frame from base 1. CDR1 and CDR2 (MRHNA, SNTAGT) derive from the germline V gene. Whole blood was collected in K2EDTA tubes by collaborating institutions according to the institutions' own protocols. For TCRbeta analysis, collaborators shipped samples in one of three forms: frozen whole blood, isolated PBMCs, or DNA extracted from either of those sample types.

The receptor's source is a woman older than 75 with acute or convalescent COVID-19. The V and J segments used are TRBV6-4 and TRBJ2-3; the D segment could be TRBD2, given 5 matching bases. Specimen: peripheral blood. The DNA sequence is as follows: TGTGCCCCGCAGCGGCGGCCCACAGATACGCAGTATTTT. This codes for CAPQRRPTDTQYF.